The 4 T cell receptor beta chains listed next were all sequenced from one sample in a study of naive and memory T cell subsets. These receptors have no identified antigens. Two oligonucleotides, mixed equimolar, formed the beta constant-region primer covering TRBC1 and TRBC2. Nested alpha and beta constant-region primers with the SP2 primer drove four PCR rounds on ligated cDNA. TCRdb reanalysed the UMI-ligation and nested PCR reads using MiXCR and keeps one entry per CDR3 protein. Found here are roughly 83,000 distinct CDR3 sequences, approximately 10% of them singletons; the top ten hold 0.13%. General study results and limits: Possibly reflecting memory cells re-expressing CD45RA, a few larger clonotypes occurred in naive repertoires, especially CD8.

Sample: naive CD4+ T cells from blood. The receptors were sampled from a human donor in good health.

Many counts were recorded for this clonotype. The chain has TRBV5-6 and TRBJ2-7; TRBD2 agrees at 14 bases. Germline trimming cut 4 bases from V and 7 bases from J; bases unmatched to any gene: 7. Germline V gene sequence: CDR1 SGHDT, CDR2 YYEEEE. The CDR3 is 15 residues long. The CDR3 reads CASSPGLAGAREQYF. CDR3 in DNA: TGTGCCAGCAGCCCGGGACTAGCGGGAGCTCGGGAGCAGTACTTC.

V and J are TRBV11-1 and TRBJ1-4; maybe TRBD1 (6 bases). Trimming shortened V by 2 bases and J by 10 bases, and 17 bases separated the two germline ends. The CDR3 has 15 residues. CDR1 SGHAT and CDR2 FQDESV come from the germline V gene (reference sequence). In nucleotides, the CDR3 is TGTGCCAGCAGCTTAACGGGACAAATCAGGGGAAAACTGTTTTTT. Protein: CASSLTGQIRGKLFF.

The chain carries TRBV28 and TRBJ1-5, with 12 bases identical to TRBD1. Germline CDR1 is MDHEN and CDR2 is SYDVKM. This CDR3 region has 19 residues. V shed 9 bases, J shed 4 bases, and the junction held 19 bases outside the gene matches. The CDR3 region has the DNA TGTGCCAGTCCTCAAATGTGGGGGACAGGGGGCCCCAATAATCAGCCCCAGCATTTT. Its protein product is CASPQMWGTGGPNNQPQHF.

The chain joins TRBV4-1 to TRBJ2-3, with D tentatively TRBD1 (5 bases). V lost 0 bases and J lost 3, with 19 bases in between. This CDR3 is built from 18 residues. CDR1 is MGHRA and CDR2 is YSYEKL in the germline V gene. The CDR3 is CASSQDSVGAGGTDTQYF. The CDR3 region has the DNA TGCGCCAGCAGCCAAGATAGTGTTGGGGCAGGCGGAACAGATACGCAGTATTTT.